The present T cell receptor beta chain was sequenced within a study of blood T cell repertoires in COVID-19. Assay: immunoSEQ multiplex PCR; the TCRdb copy retains only in-frame clones and omits some. The sample consists of about 190,000 clones, less than 85% of them appearing once. V shed 4 bases and J 7 bases; nucleotides not matched to a gene: 9. CDR3 length: 17 residues. CDR1 MGHRA and CDR2 YSYEKL come from the germline V gene. The sequenced material came from PBMCs or T cells enriched from blood (not recorded which). The chain recombines TRBV4-1 with TRBJ2-2, with 13 positions matching TRBD2. This clonotype was obtained from a woman under 40 who had recovered from COVID-19. The CDR3 sequence is CASSLELAGGLGGELFF. CDR3 in DNA: TGCGCCAGCAGCCTCGAACTAGCGGGGGGGCTAGGCGGGGAGCTGTTTTTT.